This entry lists 11 T cell receptor beta chains sequenced from one sample in a study of post-analysis software for immune sequencing data. The TCR beta cDNA libraries carried unique molecular identifiers. TCRdb fed the PCR reads into MiXCR, producing one record per CDR3 protein. Among over 150,000 distinct CDR3 sequences, around 36% were seen once, and the ten largest hold 25% to 35%. The specimen comprised blood, sampled after autologous hematopoietic stem cell transplantation. The receptor source for this set is a girl aged 5 to 17 with multiple sclerosis.

This clonotype occurred many times. The chain combines TRBV9 with TRBJ2-3; 15 positions agree with TRBD2. Losses at the gene ends were 3 bases for V and 14 bases for J; bases not matched to a gene: 4. CDR1 is SGDLS, CDR2 YYNGEE, per germline. CDR3 length: 13 residues. CDR3 sequence reads: CASSEGLAGGRYF. CDR3 in DNA: TGTGCCAGCAGCGAGGGACTAGCGGGAGGTCGGTATTTT.

A word on this clonotype: The junction departs from the called germline gene at one end, perhaps through a read error. The chain uses TRBV7-7 and TRBJ2-1; D perhaps matches TRBD2 (6 bases). Germline values: CDR1 SSHAT, CDR2 FNYEAQ (reference sequence). The length of the CDR3 is 13 residues. In DNA, the CDR3 is TGTGCTAGCAGCCCGCGGGGACCCAATGAGCAGTTCTTC. This sequence encodes CASSPRGPNEQFF.

Comments on this clonotype: At one of its ends the junction is not consistent with the germline gene, which may arise from a read error. The J gene is TRBJ2-1, the V gene TRBV5-1; D ambiguous. The CDR3 length is 15 residues. Germline V gene data show CDR1 as SGHRS and CDR2 as YFSETQ. CDR3 coding DNA: TGCGTCAGCAGCTTGTTCGGGCGCGGAATCGATGAGCAGTTCTTC. It is translated as CVSSLFGRGIDEQFF.

In regard to this clonotype: The junction and the germline gene differ at one end; a read error may be behind it. The chain links TRBV6-1 to TRBJ2-1; D is possibly TRBD1 or TRBD2 (5 bases each). The CDR3 is 14 residues long. From germline, CDR1 is MNHNS and CDR2 SASEGT. In DNA, the CDR3 is TGTGCCATCAGTGGCCGGGACCTATACAATGAGCAGTTCTTC. This encodes CAISGRDLYNEQFF.

The CDR3 nucleotides are TGTGCCACCAGCGCGGGGAGGTGGGCGGACAATGAGCAGTTCTTC. Protein: CATSAGRWADNEQFF. The rearrangement uses TRBV15 and TRBJ2-1, with D possibly TRBD2 on 6 matching bases. The ends were cut back, 5 bases at V and 5 bases at J, with 16 bases in the middle. The germline gives CDR1 LNHNV, CDR2 YYDKDF (reference sequence). This CDR3 spans 15 amino acids.

There are many counts of this clonotype. The chain employs TRBV10-3 and TRBJ2-7; 7 bases are shared with TRBD1. Per the germline V gene, CDR1 is ENHRY and CDR2 is SYGVKD. The CDR3 loop spans 17 amino acids. Trimming at V came to 0 bases and at J to 0 bases, leaving 8 bases not matched to a gene. CDR3 sequence reads: CAISESTGTANSYEQYF. Written as DNA, the CDR3 is TGTGCCATCAGTGAGTCGACCGGGACAGCCAACTCCTACGAGCAGTACTTC.

Only a few counts were recorded for this clonotype. V is TRBV7-2 and J is TRBJ2-5, with TRBD1 identical over 9 bases. The length of the CDR3 is 16 residues. Germline V gene data show CDR1 as SGHTA and CDR2 as FQGNSA. V was clipped by 2 bases and J by 3 bases; unmatched bases: 7. The CDR3 region has the DNA TGTGCCAGCAGCTTACCCTTCCGGGACAGGGAAGAGACCCAGTACTTC. Its protein is CASSLPFRDREETQYF.

This clonotype was counted between two and nine times. V and J are TRBV20-1 and TRBJ2-7; weak D call: TRBD1 (5 bases). The germline V gene encodes CDR1 DFQATT and CDR2 SNEGSKA (reference sequence). The CDR3 is 15 residues long. The V gene lost 5 bases and the J gene lost 2 bases, with 19 bases spanning the gap. CDR3 DNA: TGCAGTGCTCCCTCACCCCAGACAGCAGCCTACGAGCAGTACTTC. It yields the protein CSAPSPQTAAYEQYF.

The chain recombines TRBV28 with TRBJ2-3; possible D gene TRBD2, 6 bases. The CDR3 has 15 amino acids. Trimming shortened V by 5 bases and J by 5 bases, and 17 bases separated the two germline ends. Germline V gene sequence: CDR1 MDHEN, CDR2 SYDVKM. DNA of the CDR3: TGTGCCAGCAGTGCGATCTCGGAGGGGTTAGATACGCAGTATTTT. Residues: CASSAISEGLDTQYF.

The chain joins TRBV20-1 to TRBJ1-2, with 12 positions matching TRBD1. Trimming took 3 bases from V and 4 from J; bases not matched to a gene: 6. Per germline, CDR1 DFQATT and CDR2 SNEGSKA (reference sequence). The CDR3 totals 15 residues. In DNA, the CDR3 is TGCAGTGCTAGCCCGGGACAGGGGGCGGCCTATGGCTACACCTTC. Encoded protein: CSASPGQGAAYGYTF.

To note about this clonotype: A read error is possible here, since a much larger clone lies one base away. The genes are TRBV5-5 and TRBJ2-3; D unresolved. The CDR3 runs 14 residues. CDR1 is SGHKS, CDR2 YYEKEE, per germline (reference sequence). The CDR3 DNA reads TGTGCCGGCAGCTTGGCTCTGCACACAGATACGCAGTATTTT. Its translation: CAGSLALHTDTQYF. The full variable domain, its missing parts supplied by reference TRBV5-5 and TRBJ2-3, is DAGVTQSPTHLIKTRGQQVTLRCSPISGHKSVSWYQQVLGQGPQFIFQYYEKEERGRGNFPDRFSARQFPNYSSELNVNALLLGDSALYLCAGSLALHTDTQYFGPGTRLTVL.